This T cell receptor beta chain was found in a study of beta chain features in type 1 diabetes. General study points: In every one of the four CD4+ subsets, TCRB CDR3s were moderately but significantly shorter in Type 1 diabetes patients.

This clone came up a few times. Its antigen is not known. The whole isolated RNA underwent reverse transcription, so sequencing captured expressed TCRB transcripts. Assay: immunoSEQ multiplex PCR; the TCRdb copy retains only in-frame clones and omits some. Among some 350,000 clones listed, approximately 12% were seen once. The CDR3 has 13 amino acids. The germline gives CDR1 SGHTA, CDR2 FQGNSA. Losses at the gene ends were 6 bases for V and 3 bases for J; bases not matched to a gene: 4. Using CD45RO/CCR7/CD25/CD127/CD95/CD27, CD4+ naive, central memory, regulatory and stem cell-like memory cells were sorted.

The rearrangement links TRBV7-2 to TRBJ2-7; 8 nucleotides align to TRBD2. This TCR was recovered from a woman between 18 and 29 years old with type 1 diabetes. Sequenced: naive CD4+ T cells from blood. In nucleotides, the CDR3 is TGTGCCAGCAGGGGCGGGGGGATCTACGAGCAGTACTTC. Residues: CASRGGGIYEQYF.